The rows below give T cell receptor beta chains drawn from one sample of a study of PD-1 blockade in classical Hodgkin lymphoma. Using immunoSEQ multiplex PCR, the repertoire was profiled, and TCRdb retains in-frame clones only, with some absent. This sample has around 25,000 clones, with 72% found just once. The sample in question was peripheral blood mononuclear cells (PBMCs), obtained before the fourth cycle of nivolumab. These receptors were obtained from a human donor with classical Hodgkin lymphoma. Each CDR3 is given with its conserved first and last residue. The D gene is left open where the match is weak. Part of the rows lack a size; the others show once, few, many or a class for expanded clones.

j_call | d_call | v_call | clone_size | cdr3_aa | cdr3_nt
TRBJ1-2 | - | TRBV19 | - | CASSENNGDGYTF | TGTGCCAGTAGTGAAAATAACGGGGATGGCTACACCTTC
TRBJ2-7 | TRBD2 | TRBV4-1 | few | CASSIGASGRYEQYF | TGCGCCAGCAGCATAGGGGCTAGCGGGAGGTACGAGCAGTACTTC
TRBJ2-1 | TRBD2 | TRBV2 | - | CASRGLAESPSYNEQFF | TGTGCCAGCAGAGGGCTAGCGGAAAGCCCCTCCTACAATGAGCAGTTCTTC
TRBJ1-2 | - | TRBV7-8 | - | CASSLYAGGYGYTF | TGTGCCAGCAGCTTATATGCGGGGGGCTATGGCTACACCTTC
TRBJ1-1 | - | TRBV19 | - | CASSISGSTEAFF | TGTGCCAGTAGTATATCGGGTAGCACTGAAGCTTTCTTT
TRBJ2-1 | - | TRBV18 | - | CASSPPAGGENEQFF | TGTGCCAGCTCCCCCCCCGCAGGGGGGGAGAATGAGCAGTTCTTC
TRBJ2-2 | TRBD2 | TRBV28 | medium-sized | CASGSGAANTGELFF | TGTGCCAGCGGCAGCGGGGCAGCGAACACCGGGGAGCTGTTTTTT
TRBJ2-5 | - | TRBV9 | few | CASSSGTWGETQYF | TGTGCCAGCAGCTCCGGGACTTGGGGGGAGACCCAGTACTTC
TRBJ1-1 | - | TRBV10-3 | - | CAISDLGSNTEAFF | TGTGCCATCAGTGATCTCGGATCGAACACTGAAGCTTTCTTT
TRBJ2-5 | - | TRBV7-2 | - | CASSPPGTPGVQYF | TGTGCCAGCAGCCCTCCCGGGACCCCAGGAGTCCAGTACTTC
TRBJ2-7 | TRBD2 | TRBV27 | once | CASSPSGLPYEQYF | TGTGCCAGCAGCCCTAGCGGGCTCCCTTACGAGCAGTACTTC
TRBJ2-7 | TRBD1 | TRBV6-5 | - | CASSYDRGTYEQYF | TGTGCCAGCAGTTACGACAGGGGGACCTACGAGCAGTACTTC
TRBJ1-2 | TRBD1 | TRBV18 | - | CASSLPTGTDNYGYTF | TGTGCCAGCTCACTTCCCACCGGGACAGATAACTATGGCTACACCTTC
TRBJ2-7 | TRBD2 | TRBV6-5 | - | CASSYSAGVVYEQYF | TGTGCCAGCAGTTACTCGGCGGGAGTAGTATACGAGCAGTACTTC
TRBJ1-3 | - | TRBV28 | - | CASSFLPPKRGNTIYF | TGTGCCAGCAGTTTCCTACCCCCCAAGCGGGGAAACACCATATATTTT